Below, one T cell receptor (beta chain) is given with its context. The data are from a study of blood T cell repertoires in COVID-19. The wider study: Material from acute and convalescent COVID-19 was sourced from the United States, Italy and Spain.

Germline values: CDR1 SGHTA, CDR2 FQGNSA. J was trimmed by 7 bases and V by 4 bases; bases with no gene match: 4. The CDR3 is 13 amino acids. Using immunoSEQ multiplex PCR, the repertoire was profiled, and TCRdb retains in-frame clones only, with some absent. The table shows over 85,000 clones, with around nine tenths occurring only once. This chain connects TRBV7-2 to TRBJ1-2, with 9 bases that match TRBD1. The sequenced sample consisted of peripheral blood. The clonotype was recovered from a man over 45 with active or convalescent COVID-19. This chain's CDR3 is CASSSQGAGGYTF. Here the CDR3 DNA reads TGTGCCAGCAGCTCACAGGGGGCCGGTGGCTACACCTTC. The full variable domain, with the rest looked up from reference TRBV7-2 and TRBJ1-2, is GAGVSQSPSNKVTEKGKDVELRCDPISGHTALYWYRQSLGQGLEFLIYFQGNSAPDKSGLPSDRFSAERTGGSVSTLTIQRTQQEDSAVYLCASSSQGAGGYTFGSGTRLTVV.